Given below is one T cell receptor beta chain in context. The primer mix had 60 Vbeta and 13 Jbeta primers. Method: immunoSEQ multiplex PCR; TCRdb's copy keeps in-frame clones and lacks some. The sample holds fewer than 130,000 clones, 80% to 85% seen once. This record belongs to a study of cytomegalovirus exposure and HLA in healthy donors. Germline CDR1 is SGHRS and CDR2 is YFSETQ. Germline trimming cut 3 bases from V and 1 base from J; bases unmatched to any gene: 5. The length of the CDR3 is 16 residues. This TCR was sampled from a woman in her sixties in good health and CMV-seropositive. Sequencing was carried out using PBMCs. The chain has TRBV5-1 and TRBJ2-7; 12 bases agree with TRBD2. The CDR3 here is CASSSGLAGPSYEQYF. CDR3 nucleotides: TGCGCCAGCAGCTCGGGACTAGCGGGTCCGTCCTACGAGCAGTACTTC.